This TCR beta chain is from a study of regulatory T cells in long-lasting Graves disease. Sequencing libraries for TCR beta were prepared with iRepertoire HTBI primers and Arm-PCR of CDR3 regions. TCRdb re-analysed the multiplex PCR reads in MiXCR, keeping a single row per CDR3 protein. In the table there are around 250,000 distinct CDR3 sequences, around 20% of which are singletons. The time point denotes: newly diagnosed GD, antithyroid drugs for less than 3 months. The authors made the TCR library using RNA they extracted from PBMCs. At least ten counts were recorded for this clonotype. This receptor was taken from a female donor with Graves disease. The specimen was peripheral blood mononuclear cells (PBMCs), collected at new diagnosis, from a patient treated with antithyroid drugs.

CDR3 amino acids: CASSLGQGTVGEKLFF. The CDR3 region has the DNA TGTGCCAGCAGTCTGGGTCAGGGGACAGTGGGTGAAAAACTGTTTTTT. This chain connects TRBV2 to TRBJ1-4; 7 bases agree with TRBD1. The CDR3 is 16 residues long. V lost 5 bases to trimming and J lost 7 bases; unmatched junction nucleotides: 13. Germline CDR1 reads SNHLY; CDR2 reads FYNNEI.